The rows below give T cell receptor beta chains drawn from one sample of a study of blood T cell repertoires in COVID-19. Generated by immunoSEQ multiplex PCR, the TCRdb table keeps only in-frame clones and is missing some. The data show around 250,000 clones, 88% seen once. Sequencing was performed on peripheral blood. These receptor sequences come from a human donor in a cohort sampled during active COVID-19. Both conserved end residues are part of each CDR3. The D gene is left open where the match is weak. A clone size is listed for some rows: how often the clone was seen (once, few, many), or a class if it is expanded.

v_gene	j_gene	abundance	len	d_gene	CDR3aa	CDR3nt
TRBV18	TRBJ2-1	-	15	TRBD2	CASSPGLADYNEQFF	TGTGCCAGCTCACCTGGACTAGCGGACTACAATGAGCAGTTCTTC
TRBV6-2/TRBV6-3	TRBJ1-2	few	16	TRBD1	CASRYRDRTPIVGYTF	TGTGCCAGCAGATACAGGGACAGGACACCCATTGTCGGCTACACCTTC
TRBV4-3	TRBJ1-1	-	16	-	CASSPNPGGVNTEAFF	TGCGCCAGCAGTCCCAACCCGGGGGGGGTGAACACTGAAGCTTTCTTT
TRBV10-2	TRBJ2-5	-	13	-	CASSELATETQYF	TGCGCCAGCAGTGAGCTAGCAACGGAGACCCAGTACTTC
TRBV5-1	TRBJ1-3	-	15	-	CASSLRGGSGNTIYF	TGCGCCAGCAGCTTGAGGGGTGGCTCTGGAAACACCATATATTTT
TRBV2	TRBJ2-7	-	12	-	CASSRPRYEQYF	TGTGCCAGCAGCCGACCTAGGTACGAGCAGTACTTC
TRBV7-9	TRBJ1-2	-	10	-	CASSLGQWTF	TGTGCCAGCAGCTTGGGACAATGGACCTTC
TRBV2	TRBJ1-2	-	14	TRBD1	CASRETGNNYGYTF	TGTGCCAGCAGGGAGACAGGGAACAACTATGGCTACACCTTC
TRBV27	TRBJ2-7	once	16	TRBD1	CASSQTGAILTYEQYF	TGTGCCAGCAGCCAGACAGGGGCCATATTAACCTACGAGCAGTACTTC
TRBV19	TRBJ2-6	-	18	TRBD1	CASTQPSGQGFGANVLTF	TGTGCCAGTACCCAACCCAGTGGACAGGGATTTGGGGCCAACGTCCTGACTTTC
TRBV6-2/TRBV6-3	TRBJ2-7	-	16	-	CASSYWSEGANYEQYF	TGTGCCAGCAGTTACTGGTCGGAGGGGGCAAACTACGAGCAGTACTTC
TRBV14	TRBJ2-3	-	18	-	CASKVAPTGGGVADTQYF	TGTGCCAGCAAAGTAGCCCCAACAGGAGGGGGGGTTGCAGATACGCAGTATTTT